The 2 T cell receptor beta chains presented below share a single source sample, sequenced in a study of cytomegalovirus exposure and HLA in healthy donors. Sequencing used immunoSEQ multiplex PCR; TCRdb keeps in-frame clones, though not all of them. The sample lists 250,000 to 400,000 clones, roughly 90% occurring once. Sequenced material: PBMCs. The source of these receptors is a man aged 25 to 40 in good health and CMV-seronegative.

This clone was counted a few times. The genes are TRBV4-3 and TRBJ2-7; the match to TRBD2 covers 7 bases. CDR1 is LGHNA, CDR2 YSLEER, per germline. Unmatched junction bases numbered 3, after V lost 1 base and J lost 3 bases. This CDR3 has 14 amino acids. CDR3 amino acids: CASSQALAVYEQYF. Written as DNA, the CDR3 is TGCGCCAGCAGCCAAGCTCTAGCGGTCTACGAGCAGTACTTC.

The chain joins TRBV7-8 to TRBJ2-2, with D possibly TRBD2 on 5 matching bases. Trimming pared 4 bases from V and 4 bases from J, leaving 13 bases between. This CDR3 has 15 residues. The germline V gene has CDR1 SGHVS and CDR2 FQNEAQ. CDR3 DNA: TGTGCCAGCAGCTACGGGAACAGCCGCACCGGGGAGCTGTTTTTT. As protein: CASSYGNSRTGELFF.